One and the same sample provided the 11 T cell receptor beta chains below, sequenced in a study of CD8 T cells in Susac syndrome. RNA amounts of about 0.5 to 1 ug underwent reverse transcription with random hexamers. TCRdb itself ran the immunoSEQ multiplex PCR reads through MiXCR, one entry per CDR3 protein. Among 150,000 or so distinct CDR3 sequences, approximately 93% were seen once, and the ten largest hold about 0.094%. The sample comprised CD4+ T cells from PBMCs. These receptors all stem from a human donor with multiple sclerosis.

This sequence joins TRBV28 and TRBJ2-5; 8 positions agree with TRBD1. The ends lost 3 bases at V and 5 bases at J; junction bases unmatched: 5. The CDR3 sequence is 14 residues long. The germline CDR1 and CDR2 sequences are MDHEN and SYDVKM. CDR3 sequence: CASSFLTGEETQYF. The CDR3 nucleotides read TGTGCCAGCAGTTTCCTGACAGGGGAGGAGACCCAGTACTTC.

This clonotype was seen only once. The J gene is TRBJ2-7, the V gene TRBV18, with a possible D match to TRBD2 (6 bases). This CDR3 is built from 13 residues. Trimming removed 6 bases from V and 5 bases from J, with 14 bases in between. Germline V gene lookup returns CDR1 KGHSH and CDR2 LQKENI. The CDR3 loop is CASSRDSNDEQYF. CDR3 nucleotide sequence: TGTGCCAGCTCCCGGGACTCCAACGACGAGCAGTACTTC.

The V and J genes are TRBV30 and TRBJ1-1; no firm D call. This CDR3 is built from 9 residues. Germline CDR1 reads GTSNPN; CDR2 reads SVGIG (reference sequence). CDR3 in DNA: TGTACCCGGAACACTGAAGCTTTCTTT. Encoded protein: CTRNTEAFF.

The chain carries TRBV3-1 and TRBJ2-3, with 7 bases lining up with TRBD1. The CDR3 consists of 14 residues. Germline CDR1 and CDR2: LGHDT and YNNKEL (reference sequence). The J segment lost 2 bases and the V segment lost 6 bases, leaving 5 bases of the junction unmatched. The CDR3 region is CASSPGTATDTQYF. CDR3 bases: TGTGCCAGCAGTCCCGGGACAGCCACAGATACGCAGTATTTT.

The chain recombines TRBV27 with TRBJ2-3; D gene unclear. The germline V gene encodes CDR1 MNHEY and CDR2 SMNVEV (reference sequence). With 0 bases removed from V and 2 bases from J, the gap between germline ends came to 6 bases. The CDR3 contains 14 residues. The CDR3 reads CASSLSPFTDTQYF. Here the CDR3 DNA reads TGTGCCAGCAGTTTATCGCCCTTCACAGATACGCAGTATTTT.

The chain employs TRBV16 and TRBJ2-7; TRBD1 might be the D (5 bases). This CDR3 has 15 amino acids. V was pared by 2 bases and J by 2 bases, with 13 bases between. CDR1 and CDR2 from the germline V gene are KGHSY and FQNENV. The CDR3 DNA is TGTGCCAGCAGCCAACGTACAGGCCGAACCTACGAGCAGTACTTC. Translation: CASSQRTGRTYEQYF.

This chain joins TRBV3-1 and TRBJ2-1; D is unresolved. Germline loops: CDR1 LGHDT, CDR2 YNNKEL (reference sequence). Trimming removed 4 bases from V and 12 bases from J, with 16 bases in between. There are 13 residues in the CDR3. CDR3: CASSLRVPGGQFF. The CDR3 bases are TGTGCCAGCAGCCTCCGGGTACCCGGTGGGCAGTTCTTC.

The V call is TRBV5-4, the J call TRBJ2-4, with D perhaps matching TRBD2 (5 bases). The CDR3 is 14 residues long. The V end lost 2 bases, the J end lost 1 base, and 7 bases lay between the germline ends. Germline values: CDR1 SGHNT, CDR2 YYREEE (reference sequence). The CDR3 region has the DNA TGTGCCAGCAGCTTACCTAGCGCCAAAAACATTCAGTACTTC. This encodes CASSLPSAKNIQYF. Variable domain in full (rest from reference TRBV5-4 and TRBJ2-4): ETGVTQSPTHLIKTRGQQVTLRCSSQSGHNTVSWYQQALGQGPQFIFQYYREEENGRGNFPPRFSGLQFPNYSSELNVNALELDDSALYLCASSLPSAKNIQYFGAGTRLSVL.

The chain links TRBV5-1 to TRBJ1-4, with 8 positions matching TRBD1. Germline trimming cut 6 bases from V and 7 bases from J; bases unmatched to any gene: 8. CDR1 is SGHRS and CDR2 is YFSETQ in the germline V gene. This CDR3 is 14 amino acids long. As DNA, the CDR3 is TGCGCCAGCACAGCAGGGGGCGCGGGTGAAAAACTGTTTTTT. Residues: CASTAGGAGEKLFF.

The genes are TRBV12-5 and TRBJ2-5; unclear D gene. This CDR3 spans 12 amino acids. CDR1 LGHNT and CDR2 FRNRAP come from the germline V gene. V was pared by 1 base and J by 6 bases, with 6 bases between. The CDR3 spells CASGLEDQTQYF. CDR3 DNA: TGTGCTAGTGGTTTGGAGGACCAGACCCAGTACTTC.

The chain links TRBV20-1 to TRBJ1-2, with D uncertain. V lost 0 bases, J lost 4 bases, and 3 bases lay in between. The germline CDR1 and CDR2 sequences are DFQATT and SNEGSKA (reference sequence). CDR3 size: 11 residues. The CDR3 sequence is CSARELYGYTF. Here the CDR3 DNA reads TGCAGTGCTAGAGAACTCTATGGCTACACCTTC.